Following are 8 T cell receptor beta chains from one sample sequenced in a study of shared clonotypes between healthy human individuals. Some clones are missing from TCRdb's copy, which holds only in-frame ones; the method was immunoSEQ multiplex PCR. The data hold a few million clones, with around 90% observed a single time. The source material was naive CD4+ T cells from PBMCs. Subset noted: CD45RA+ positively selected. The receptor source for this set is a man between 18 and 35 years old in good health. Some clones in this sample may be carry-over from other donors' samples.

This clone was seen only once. The CDR3 DNA follows: TGTGCCAGCAGCCCAGGTCCGGGGGCTATAGAGACCCAGTACTTC. Amino acid sequence: CASSPGPGAIETQYF. This chain uses TRBV7-7 with TRBJ2-5, with D perhaps assigned TRBD1 or TRBD2 (6 bases each). Germline V gene sequence: CDR1 SSHAT, CDR2 FNYEAQ (reference sequence). The V and J ends lost 5 bases and 4 bases respectively, with 17 bases between them. The CDR3 contains 15 residues.

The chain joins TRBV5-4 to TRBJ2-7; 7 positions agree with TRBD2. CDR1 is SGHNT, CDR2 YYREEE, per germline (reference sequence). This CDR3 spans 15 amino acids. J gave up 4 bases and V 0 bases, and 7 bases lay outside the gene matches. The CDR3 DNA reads TGTGCCAGCAGCTTGGATGGCCTAGCGGTGTACGAGCAGTACTTC. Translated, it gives CASSLDGLAVYEQYF.

This CDR3 is CASSIVKREVGTSRETQYF. The CDR3 DNA reads TGTGCCAGTAGTATAGTCAAGCGGGAGGTTGGTACATCTAGGGAGACCCAGTACTTC. This chain uses TRBV19 with TRBJ2-5; TRBD2 matches 9 bases. The CDR3 contains 19 residues. The V and J ends lost 1 base and 5 bases, in that order; junction bases with no gene match: 17. In germline, CDR1 is LNHDA, CDR2 SQIVND (reference sequence).

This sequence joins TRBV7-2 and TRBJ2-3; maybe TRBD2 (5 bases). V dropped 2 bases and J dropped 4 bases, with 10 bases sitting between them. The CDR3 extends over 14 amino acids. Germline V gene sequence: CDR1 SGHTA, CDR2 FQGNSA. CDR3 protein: CASSLTGSADTQYF. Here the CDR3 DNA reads TGTGCCAGCAGCTTAACTGGGAGTGCAGATACGCAGTATTTT.

CDR3 sequence: CASSLVWESSYEQYF. CDR3 in DNA: TGCGCCAGCAGCTTGGTGTGGGAGAGCTCCTACGAGCAGTACTTC. This rearrangement joins TRBV5-1 to TRBJ2-7; D is perhaps TRBD2 (5 bases). This CDR3 has 15 amino acids. Trimming stripped 0 bases from V and 0 bases from J, with 10 bases between. Germline V gene lookup returns CDR1 SGHRS and CDR2 YFSETQ.

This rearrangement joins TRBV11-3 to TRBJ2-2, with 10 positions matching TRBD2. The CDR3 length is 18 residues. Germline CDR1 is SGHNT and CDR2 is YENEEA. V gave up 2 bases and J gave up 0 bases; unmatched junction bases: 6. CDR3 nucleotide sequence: TGTGCCAGCAGCTTAACCACACTAGCGGGAACGAACACCGGGGAGCTGTTTTTT. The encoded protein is CASSLTTLAGTNTGELFF.

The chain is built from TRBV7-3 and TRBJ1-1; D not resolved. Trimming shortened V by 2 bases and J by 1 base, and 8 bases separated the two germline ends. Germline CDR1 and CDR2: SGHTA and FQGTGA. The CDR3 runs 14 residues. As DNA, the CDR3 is TGTGCCAGCAGCTTAGGTCAGGCGAACACTGAAGCTTTCTTT. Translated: CASSLGQANTEAFF. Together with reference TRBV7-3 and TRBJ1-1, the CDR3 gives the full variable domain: GAGVSQTPSNKVTEKGKYVELRCDPISGHTALYWYRQSLGQGPEFLIYFQGTGAADDSGLPNDRFFAVRPEGSVSTLKIQRTERGDSAVYLCASSLGQANTEAFFGQGTRLTVV.

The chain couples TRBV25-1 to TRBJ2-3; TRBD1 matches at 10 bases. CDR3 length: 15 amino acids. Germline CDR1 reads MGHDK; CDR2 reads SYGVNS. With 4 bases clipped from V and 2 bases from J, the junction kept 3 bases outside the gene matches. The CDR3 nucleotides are TGTGCCAGCAGTGGGACAGGGGGATACACAGATACGCAGTATTTT. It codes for CASSGTGGYTDTQYF. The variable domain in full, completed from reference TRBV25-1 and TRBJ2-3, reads EADIYQTPRYLVIGTGKKITLECSQTMGHDKMYWYQQDPGMELHLIHYSYGVNSTEKGDLSSESTVSRIRTEHFPLTLESARPSHTSQYLCASSGTGGYTDTQYFGPGTRLTVL.